This T cell receptor beta chain was profiled in a study of blood T cell repertoires in COVID-19. Study as a whole: The United States, Italy and Spain supplied acute and convalescent COVID-19 samples. From T cells, B-cell-depleted T cells, or PBMCs came the material, which was cDNA or gDNA.

Participants came from roughly 23 US areas, aged roughly 18 to 95 years. Which cohort a participant joined came from the clinical history participants gave. CDR1 and CDR2 from the germline V gene are MNHEY and SVGAGI. The V gene lost 7 bases and the J gene lost 6 bases, with 12 bases spanning the gap. This CDR3 comprises 12 residues. Profiling relied on immunoSEQ multiplex PCR, and the TCRdb table lists in-frame clones only, not all of them. Found here are 110,000 to 150,000 clones, under 85% of them singletons; the top ten hold 1.5% to 2%. The TCR comes from a woman in her late teens or twenties who had been exposed to COVID-19. Sequencing used PBMCs or T cells enriched from blood (not recorded which). V and J are TRBV6-5 and TRBJ1-2; D perhaps matches TRBD1 (5 bases). The CDR3, as DNA: TGTGCCAGCACCCGGGGGTTCCATGGCTACACCTTC. It encodes CASTRGFHGYTF.